The clone carrying this T cell receptor beta chain was recorded only once. Authors' methods: Amplification of reference gene primers provided the estimated nucleated cell counts. The protocol was immunoSEQ multiplex PCR, while the TCRdb copy is restricted to in-frame clones and leaves out a portion. V, J and clone size derive from that table, while D and trimming were established from the DNA sequence. In the table there are about 46,000 clones, more than 75% of which are singletons. The sample originates from a study of blood T cell repertoires in COVID-19. Study context: Sites across the United States, Italy and Spain contributed samples from acute and convalescent COVID-19. In each case, the material was cDNA or gDNA derived from T cells, B-cell-depleted T cells, or PBMCs.

Sequenced material: peripheral blood. This TCR came from a human donor in a cohort sampled during active COVID-19.

The CDR3 here is CASSQGQINSPLHF. DNA of the CDR3: TGTGCCAGCAGCCAGGGACAGATTAATTCACCCCTCCACTTT. The chain couples TRBV5-4 to TRBJ1-6; 7 nucleotides match TRBD1. J lost 6 bases, V lost 4 bases, and 4 bases had no gene match. There are 14 residues in the CDR3. CDR1 and CDR2 (germline): SGHNT, YYREEE (reference sequence).